A single TCR beta chain is shown here with its context. Its target is not known. These data originate in a study of cytotoxic CD8 clonotypes in ibrutinib-treated CLL. Across the study: Partial response was seen in 25 or so patients and complete response in 2; after median 68 months, around 15 stayed remitted, about 12 progressed. A median 12 months of treatment, range 6 to 36, preceded the collection of response samples.

CDR3 size: 14 residues. Germline CDR1 SGHRS, CDR2 YFSETQ. V lost 4 bases to trimming and J lost 2 bases, with 12 bases between them. Method: immunoSEQ multiplex PCR; TCRdb's copy keeps in-frame clones and lacks some. The data contain approximately 47,000 clones, 45% to 60% of them singletons. Whole-study results and caveats: Rare overall, public clonotypes shrank or held steady under therapy. Starting clonality was above that of age-matched healthy donors and tracked circulating CD8+ T-cell counts.

The rearrangement joins TRBV5-1 to TRBJ1-2; the D is unclear. The sample here was PBMCs, taken after 24 months of ibrutinib treatment. The sequence was obtained from a human donor with chronic lymphocytic leukemia. The CDR3 spells CASSPATANYGYTF. In DNA, the CDR3 is TGCGCCAGCAGCCCCGCGACGGCAAACTATGGCTACACCTTC.